The entry below gives a single T cell receptor beta chain sequence along with its context. Its antigen is undetermined. In germline, CDR1 is ENHRY, CDR2 SYGVKD. With V trimmed by 10 bases and J by 2 bases, 10 bases remained unmatched. CDR3 length: 14 residues. This specimen belongs to a study of T cells after yellow fever vaccination. Across the whole study: Preparation of fractions with low cell numbers was performed using SMART-Seq v4 Ultra Low Input. Study-wide results and caveats: Among primary-vaccination clones, most reappeared after the booster, at almost 98% for CD4 and under 90% for CD8. A weaker secondary response peaked on day 5, the primary on day 15.

5'RACE template switching produced TCR cDNA carrying a universal primer site and UMIs. TCRdb re-derived calls from the 5' RACE reads in MiXCR, one entry per CDR3 protein. The sample holds 150,000 to 200,000 distinct CDR3 sequences, about 11% seen once. The source was CD8+ T cells sorted from PBMCs, collected 15 days after the yellow fever booster vaccination. This TCR was sampled from a young man who received the YFV17D yellow fever vaccine. The chain combines TRBV10-3 with TRBJ2-5; 7 bases match TRBD2. Here the CDR3 DNA reads TGTGCCACCAGAGGGAGGGAAGGGCAAGAGACCCAGTACTTC. This sequence encodes CATRGREGQETQYF.